Given below is one T cell receptor beta chain in context. This sample was taken from a study of blood T cell repertoires in COVID-19. CDR3 length: 15 amino acids. Germline-derived CDR1 and CDR2 are MNHEY and SVGAGI. The V gene end was trimmed by 2 bases and the J gene end by 0 bases; junction bases not matched to a gene: 4. Source study methods: For nucleated cells, counts were estimated from reference gene primer amplification. The table came from immunoSEQ multiplex PCR; TCRdb's copy has only in-frame clones and leaves some out. V and J calls and clone size follow that table, whereas D and trimming were derived from the DNA. This table has about 39,000 clones, less than 85% appearing once.

The J gene is TRBJ2-7, the V gene TRBV6-5; 7 nucleotides line up with TRBD1. This clonotype was sampled from a man between 65 and 85 years old with acute or convalescent COVID-19. The specimen was peripheral blood. CDR3 loop: CASSYERDSSYEQYF. The CDR3 DNA is TGTGCCAGCAGTTACGAGAGGGACAGCTCCTACGAGCAGTACTTC.